The sequence of this T cell receptor beta chain was determined in a study of identical twins (dated by TCRdb to the mid-2010s). Concerning the study at large: To test whether fetal clonotypes persist, this study deep-sequenced TCR alpha and beta repertoires from monozygotic twins, from unrelated adults of various ages, and from cord blood. To rule out contamination, the twin experiments were replicated at different times with different library preparation protocols.

Findings and caveats that apply to the study as a whole: Because the same donors could not be followed over many years, conclusions were based on cross-sectional statistical analysis. Recombination models systematically underestimated out-of-frame TCR alpha sharing in monozygotic twins but agreed with sharing between unrelated individuals. Fewer insertions were carried by abundant cord blood beta clonotypes; a weaker similar trend was observed in young adult naive repertoires, while no such trend was observed in memory repertoires. Invariant T cells such as MAIT and iNKT could partly confound zero-insertion analyses, though diverse VJ usage argued against this for most clonotypes. Out-of-frame TCR alpha sequences shared between twins showed an excess of low generation-probability sequences compared with coincidental sharing between unrelated individuals. The excess sharing between twins in beta out-of-frame sequences was weaker because fewer shared sequences reduced the signal-to-noise ratio.

Every donor was a healthy Caucasian. Three pairs of female monozygotic twins, all aged 18 to 29 years, were included in the twin cohort. Miltenyi CD45RO+ enrichment and human naive T-cell isolation kits were used to isolate memory (CD45RO+) and naive T cells from PBMC. CDR3 length: 13 amino acids, cysteine to phenylalanine. Left in the record is the CDR3 DNA by itself, 39 bases read in frame from the first base. V is pruned by 5 bases and J by 4 bases, leaving 1 base of the junction without a gene match. CDR1 and CDR2, per the germline V gene, are SGHTA and FQGNSA. Receptor amplification or capture employed 5' RACE. The run used an Illumina HiSeq 2000. A universal primer binding site was added through template switching, and the final cDNA carried a unique molecular identifier so that TCR cDNA molecules could be counted accurately. Specific primers in the conserved constant-segment region were used to synthesize first-strand cDNA for the TCR alpha and beta chains. Each cDNA library was double barcoded, with a SMART-Mk sample barcode plus Illumina barcodes, to control for contamination. TruSeq adapter sequences and Illumina sample barcodes were added in two successive PCR steps. Sequencing of the TCR alpha and beta cDNA libraries was done on the Illumina HiSeq platform using custom primers. Per the original workflow: Raw reads were processed with MiGEC to extract unique molecular identifiers, and MiXCR was used to determine CDR3 positions. Recombination models were inferred per individual with the repgenHMM and IGoR tools using an EM algorithm. Shared clonotypes were analyzed with the tcR package in R, and sharing was normalized by the product of cloneset sizes. To study raw recombination without the effects of thymic and clonal selection, out-of-frame nonproductive sequences were analyzed. TCRdb trimmed public reads at Q25 via fastp, called clones via MiXCR and kept in-frame beta chains. Every distinct CDR3 protein forms one entry, paired with its most common genes and DNA. The V and J calls, along with clone size, are taken from TCRdb and not from the paper's own processing. For this sample there are some 250,000 distinct CDR3 sequences; about an eighth appear just once. In total, the top ten clones hold 3.5% to 4.5% of the sample.

In this sample, this clonotype turned up a few times. Its cognate antigen has yet to be identified. No base qualities exist here, and no much larger clone lies one base off it. These data also formed part of another study, on yellow fever vaccine responses in identical twins. As described in the second report: The T cell response to vaccination in identical twins was reported by the authors to appear partly convergent and partly personalized. In the study, vaccine-responding T cell clones were precisely tracked in identical twins.

Material: memory (CD45RO+) T cells sorted from blood. Taken with the paper, the label for cell subset or site translates to: CD45RO+ enriched T cells. The origin of this receptor is a woman aged 18-35 years in good health. The chain was built from TRBV7-2 and TRBJ2-3, with TRBD2 identical over 9 junction bases. The CDR3 here reads CASSKREADTQYF. The DNA sequence is given as TGTGCCAGCAGCAAGCGGGAGGCAGATACGCAGTATTTT.